These 27 T cell receptor beta chains share one sample of origin, sequenced in a study of graft-versus-host responses after intestinal transplantation. No antigens are known for them. Sequencing used immunoSEQ multiplex PCR; TCRdb keeps in-frame clones, though not all of them. The sample includes some 38,000 clones, about 93% of them seen just once. This material consisted of unstimulated CD8+ T cells sorted from spleen or lymph node cells, taken before transplant. The receptors here all came from a human donor who was the organ donor for an intestinal transplant.

This chain joins TRBV4-3 and TRBJ2-1, with a weak D call TRBD2 (6 bases). The germline gives CDR1 LGHNA, CDR2 YSLEER. Trimming left V 0 bases short and J 6 bases short, with 12 bases between. CDR3 length equals 15 residues. For the CDR3, the DNA is TGCGCCAGCAGCCAAGAGTTTTCCGGGAGCAATGAGCAGTTCTTC. Translated: CASSQEFSGSNEQFF.

For the CDR3, the DNA is TGTGCCAGCAGCTTAATTGAAGGGTATAGCACAGATACGCAGTATTTT. It is translated as CASSLIEGYSTDTQYF. The V call is TRBV7-8, the J call TRBJ2-3; D unclear. The CDR3 extends over 16 amino acids. Trimming took off 2 bases at V and 0 bases at J, with 12 bases between the two ends. Germline V gene sequence: CDR1 SGHVS, CDR2 FQNEAQ. Supplemented by reference TRBV7-8 and TRBJ2-3, the full variable domain reads GAGVSQSPRYKVAKRGQDVALRCDPISGHVSLFWYQQALGQGPEFLTYFQNEAQLDKSGLPSDRFFAERPEGSVSTLKIQRTQQEDSAVYLCASSLIEGYSTDTQYFGPGTRLTVL.

The chain has TRBV6-1 and TRBJ2-4; the D is unclear. This CDR3 contains 13 residues. The germline V gene has CDR1 MNHNS and CDR2 SASEGT. Trimming took 3 bases from V and 1 from J, leaving 4 bases between them. The CDR3 protein is CASSEGAKNIQYF. Written as DNA, the CDR3 is TGTGCCAGCAGTGAGGGGGCCAAAAACATTCAGTACTTC.

The chain joins TRBV7-2 to TRBJ2-1, with D possibly being TRBD1 or TRBD2 (5 bases each). The CDR3 is made up of 14 amino acids. In germline, CDR1 is SGHTA, CDR2 FQGNSA. Trimming took off 3 bases at V and 5 bases at J, with 11 bases between the two ends. The DNA of the CDR3 is TGTGCCAGCAGCTTGTACGGGGCCAACAATGAGCAGTTCTTC. Protein sequence: CASSLYGANNEQFF.

As DNA, the CDR3 is TGTGCCAGCAGTTACTCGCGAATGCCTAATGAAAAACTGTTTTTT. It specifies CASSYSRMPNEKLFF. The chain has TRBV6-5 and TRBJ1-4; D gene uncertain. In germline, CDR1 is MNHEY, CDR2 SVGAGI. Trimming took off 0 bases at V and 3 bases at J, with 8 bases between the two ends. The CDR3 has 15 residues.

V and J are TRBV25-1 and TRBJ2-1; 7 nucleotides line up with TRBD1. V shed 7 bases and J 3 bases; nucleotides not matched to a gene: 3. The length of the CDR3 is 13 residues. Germline CDR1 MGHDK, CDR2 SYGVNS. The CDR3 bases are TGTGCCAGCACGACAGGGTTCTACAATGAGCAGTTCTTC. It encodes CASTTGFYNEQFF.

J is TRBJ2-7 and V is TRBV13; D remains unclear. This CDR3 region has 14 residues. Per the germline V gene, CDR1 is PRHDT and CDR2 is FYEKMQ (reference sequence). The ends were cut back, 1 base at V and 1 base at J, with 8 bases in the middle. The CDR3 sequence: CASSLDRQSYEQYF. The CDR3 nucleotides read TGTGCCAGCAGCTTAGATCGGCAGTCCTACGAGCAGTACTTC.

The count of this clone is one. CDR3 coding DNA: TGTGCCATCAGTGAGTCGGGCGGGAAGACAGGGGGCTTCCATGAGCAGTTCTTC. Amino acid sequence: CAISESGGKTGGFHEQFF. J is TRBJ2-1 and V is TRBV10-3; the match to TRBD1 covers 10 bases. The length of the CDR3 is 18 residues. Germline V gene lookup returns CDR1 ENHRY and CDR2 SYGVKD. The V and J ends lost 0 bases and 8 bases, in that order; junction bases with no gene match: 13.

The gene calls are TRBV5-1 and TRBJ1-1; possibly TRBD1 for D (6 bases). Trimming took off 2 bases at V and 3 bases at J, with 11 bases between the two ends. This CDR3 has 14 residues. CDR1 SGHRS and CDR2 YFSETQ come from the germline V gene. The DNA for the CDR3 is TGCGCCAGCAGCTTCCAGGGGTTATACACTGAAGCTTTCTTT. It is translated as CASSFQGLYTEAFF.

The chain recombines TRBV7-9 with TRBJ2-1; D unresolved. Germline V gene sequence: CDR1 SEHNR, CDR2 FQNEAQ (reference sequence). This CDR3 is 12 amino acids long. Trimming pared 2 bases from V and 6 bases from J, leaving 5 bases between. The CDR3 protein is CASSLLVNEQFF. Here the CDR3 DNA reads TGTGCCAGCAGCTTATTGGTCAATGAGCAGTTCTTC.

The J gene is TRBJ2-2, the V gene TRBV7-3; 11 nucleotides agree with TRBD2. This CDR3 region has 16 residues. Germline CDR1 and CDR2: SGHTA and FQGTGA. The junction had 2 bases not matched to a gene; V was cut back by 3 bases and J by 2 bases. In nucleotides, the CDR3 is TGTGCCAGCAGCTTTACTAGCGGGAGTAACACCGGGGAGCTGTTTTTT. As protein: CASSFTSGSNTGELFF.

The chain joins TRBV2 to TRBJ2-7; TRBD1 matches 7 bases. V shed 6 bases, J shed 2 bases, and the junction held 10 bases outside the gene matches. The germline gives CDR1 SNHLY, CDR2 FYNNEI. This CDR3 comprises 15 residues. In DNA, the CDR3 is TGTGCCAGCAGGGACCCGACAGGGTCTACCTACGAGCAGTACTTC. Translation gives CASRDPTGSTYEQYF.

V gene TRBV7-8 combines with J gene TRBJ2-7; unclear D gene. Trimming cost V 5 bases and J 3 bases, with 14 bases left between them. CDR3 length equals 14 residues. The V gene's germline CDR1 is SGHVS and CDR2 FQNEAQ. The CDR3 spells CASSHPTGNYEQYF. As DNA, the CDR3 is TGTGCCAGCAGCCACCCTACTGGAAACTACGAGCAGTACTTC.

V is TRBV5-1 and J is TRBJ2-7; 9 bases line up with TRBD2. CDR3 length equals 16 residues. V shed 0 bases and J 2 bases; nucleotides not matched to a gene: 6. Germline V gives CDR1 SGHRS, CDR2 YFSETQ. CDR3 sequence: CASSLEPSGTTYEQYF. CDR3 coding DNA: TGCGCCAGCAGCTTGGAGCCTAGCGGGACCACCTACGAGCAGTACTTC.

Turning to this clone: The junction does not match germline at one end; this may be a read error. V gene TRBV7-7 combines with J gene TRBJ2-1; TRBD2 agrees at 15 bases. This CDR3 spans 20 amino acids. From germline, CDR1 is SSHAT and CDR2 FNYEAQ (reference sequence). This CDR3 reads CASRPTGTSGRNSSYNEQFF. The CDR3 region has the DNA TGTGCTAGCAGACCCACCGGGACTAGCGGGAGGAATAGCTCCTACAATGAGCAGTTCTTC.

The rearrangement uses TRBV19 and TRBJ1-1; 9 bases match TRBD1. The CDR3 runs 14 residues. J lost 4 bases, V lost 3 bases, and 3 bases had no gene match. Germline V CDR1 and CDR2: LNHDA, SQIVND (reference sequence). The chain's CDR3 is CASSMGQGSTEAFF. CDR3 nucleotides: TGTGCCAGTAGTATGGGACAGGGTAGCACTGAAGCTTTCTTT.

The chain has TRBV4-1 and TRBJ2-7; 9 nucleotides line up with TRBD1. CDR1 and CDR2 (germline): MGHRA, YSYEKL. V shed 3 bases, J shed 3 bases, and the junction held 3 bases outside the gene matches. This CDR3 has 14 residues. The CDR3 reads CASSHGTGSYEQYF. In nucleotides, the CDR3 is TGCGCCAGCAGCCACGGGACAGGGAGCTACGAGCAGTACTTC.

V is TRBV10-2 and J is TRBJ2-7; no definite D call. V shed 6 bases and J shed 3 bases, with 6 bases lying between them. Per the germline V gene, CDR1 is WSHSY and CDR2 is SAAADI. The CDR3 consists of 11 residues. CDR3 nucleotides: TGCGCCAGCAGCGGTAGCTACGAGCAGTACTTC. Translation gives CASSGSYEQYF.

This rearrangement joins TRBV15 to TRBJ2-3, with 7 bases aligning to TRBD2. Germline values: CDR1 LNHNV, CDR2 YYDKDF (reference sequence). This CDR3 is built from 16 residues. V gave up 1 base and J gave up 5 bases; unmatched junction bases: 9. The CDR3 DNA is TGTGCCACCAGCAGAGGGCCGAGCGGGAATAGAGATACGCAGTATTTT. It is translated as CATSRGPSGNRDTQYF.

This clone was counted once. The V gene is TRBV27, the J gene TRBJ2-5; D is unresolved. V was trimmed by 4 bases and J by 2 bases, leaving 2 bases between them. The CDR3 loop spans 11 amino acids. CDR1 and CDR2 (germline): MNHEY, SMNVEV (reference sequence). CDR3 in amino acids: CASSYQETQYF. CDR3 nucleotides: TGTGCCAGCAGTTATCAAGAGACCCAGTACTTC.

J is TRBJ1-1 and V is TRBV11-1, with D tentatively TRBD1 (5 bases). The ends were cut back, 2 bases at V and 2 bases at J, with 12 bases in the middle. The CDR3 extends over 15 amino acids. Looked up from germline, CDR1 is SGHAT and CDR2 is FQDESV (reference sequence). CDR3 DNA: TGTGCCAGCAGCTTAAGGCCCGACAGTAACACTGAAGCTTTCTTT. Protein sequence: CASSLRPDSNTEAFF.

The rearrangement uses TRBV5-8 and TRBJ2-4; D could derive from TRBD1 or TRBD2 (5 bases each). V was clipped by 0 bases and J by 0 bases, with 19 bases between them. This CDR3 has 19 residues. CDR1 is SGHTS, CDR2 YDEGEE, per germline. The CDR3 protein is CASSLAGAERYKAKNIQYF. Written as DNA, the CDR3 is TGTGCCAGCAGCTTGGCCGGGGCGGAAAGGTACAAAGCCAAAAACATTCAGTACTTC.

V gene TRBV27 combines with J gene TRBJ2-1, with 9 bases aligning to TRBD2. The V and J ends lost 5 bases and 3 bases, in that order; junction bases with no gene match: 8. The CDR3 length is 16 residues. The germline gives CDR1 MNHEY, CDR2 SMNVEV (reference sequence). The CDR3 protein is CASSPLAGNLYNEQFF. The CDR3 DNA sequence: TGTGCCAGCAGTCCTCTAGCGGGGAACCTCTACAATGAGCAGTTCTTC.

This clone was detected once. The chain combines TRBV11-2 with TRBJ1-2; D not resolved. The V and J ends lost 6 bases and 4 bases respectively, with 21 bases between them. The CDR3 runs 16 residues. The germline gives CDR1 SGHAT, CDR2 FQNNGV. For the CDR3, the DNA is TGTGCCAGCAGTCGAATCGGGCCTACGCCCTCCTATGGCTACACCTTC. It encodes CASSRIGPTPSYGYTF.

The chain employs TRBV5-4 and TRBJ2-4; no reliable D call. Germline-derived CDR1 and CDR2 are SGHNT and YYREEE (reference sequence). The CDR3 sequence is 13 residues long. V gave up 4 bases and J gave up 4 bases, with 9 bases separating them. The CDR3 is CASSARPKNIQYF. CDR3 nucleotides: TGTGCCAGCAGCGCTCGACCGAAAAACATTCAGTACTTC. The whole variable domain, remainder taken from reference TRBV5-4 and TRBJ2-4, is ETGVTQSPTHLIKTRGQQVTLRCSSQSGHNTVSWYQQALGQGPQFIFQYYREEENGRGNFPPRFSGLQFPNYSSELNVNALELDDSALYLCASSARPKNIQYFGAGTRLSVL.

The genes are TRBV5-6 and TRBJ2-7; 14 bases align to TRBD2. The CDR3 is 17 amino acids. Germline V gene sequence: CDR1 SGHDT, CDR2 YYEEEE. J lost 0 bases, V lost 4 bases, and 6 bases had no gene match. The CDR3: CASSPGLAGASSYEQYF. The CDR3 bases are TGTGCCAGCAGCCCGGGACTAGCGGGAGCCAGCTCCTACGAGCAGTACTTC.

The rearrangement links TRBV9 to TRBJ2-1; TRBD2 matches 12 bases. The germline gives CDR1 SGDLS, CDR2 YYNGEE. This CDR3 region has 20 residues. Trimming cost V 3 bases and J 4 bases; bases outside gene matches: 17. CDR3: CASSAKGLAGVSVFYNEQFF. The CDR3 DNA reads as TGTGCCAGCAGCGCCAAGGGACTAGCGGGCGTATCCGTGTTTTACAATGAGCAGTTCTTC.